The next 29 T cell receptor beta chains were all read from a single sample in a study of blood T cell repertoires in COVID-19. The table came from immunoSEQ multiplex PCR; TCRdb's copy has only in-frame clones and leaves some out. The sample lists over 90,000 clones, about 80% seen once, with more than 10% in the top ten. Sequencing was performed on peripheral blood. The receptors were sampled from a human donor in a cohort sampled during active COVID-19.

The gene calls are TRBV9 and TRBJ1-2; TRBD1 agrees at 7 bases. Germline V gene sequence: CDR1 SGDLS, CDR2 YYNGEE. CDR3 length: 14 residues. J lost 6 bases, V lost 1 base, and 6 bases had no gene match. The CDR3 is CASSVSQGVNGYTF. The DNA for the CDR3 is TGTGCCAGCAGCGTATCTCAGGGGGTCAATGGCTACACCTTC.

This chain links TRBV7-9 with TRBJ1-2; no firm D call. Looked up from germline, CDR1 is SEHNR and CDR2 is FQNEAQ (reference sequence). The CDR3 consists of 15 residues. V lost 7 bases and J lost 3, with 18 bases in between. The CDR3 region has the DNA TGTGCCAGCAACAAGGGCGCGGGAATAGACTATGGCTACACCTTC. Translated: CASNKGAGIDYGYTF.

In its sample, this clone was seen once. This chain joins TRBV7-8 and TRBJ1-5, with a weak D call TRBD1 (5 bases). Per the germline V gene, CDR1 is SGHVS and CDR2 is FQNEAQ. The CDR3 has 16 amino acids. Deletions cut 5 bases from V and 5 bases from J, with 19 bases between. The CDR3 spells CASSRGRVGSHQPQHF. The CDR3 DNA reads TGTGCCAGCAGCCGGGGGAGGGTGGGTTCGCATCAGCCCCAGCATTTT. The full variable domain, rest sourced from reference TRBV7-8 and TRBJ1-5, is GAGVSQSPRYKVAKRGQDVALRCDPISGHVSLFWYQQALGQGPEFLTYFQNEAQLDKSGLPSDRFFAERPEGSVSTLKIQRTQQEDSAVYLCASSRGRVGSHQPQHFGDGTRLSIL.

The chain carries TRBV19 and TRBJ1-5; D gene unclear. V was pared by 6 bases and J by 0 bases, with 9 bases between. CDR3 length: 14 amino acids. Germline CDR1 reads LNHDA; CDR2 reads SQIVND (reference sequence). The chain's CDR3 is CASRARGSNQPQHF. Here the CDR3 DNA reads TGTGCCAGTAGAGCACGGGGTAGCAATCAGCCCCAGCATTTT.

This chain joins TRBV18 and TRBJ2-7; TRBD2 matches 8 bases. The CDR3 sequence is 15 residues long. The trim removed 6 bases at V and 6 bases at J, leaving 13 bases unmatched. Germline lookup yields CDR1 KGHSH and CDR2 LQKENI. The CDR3 is CASSAGSGGPLEQYF. Written as DNA, the CDR3 is TGTGCCAGCTCGGCGGGCAGCGGGGGCCCCCTCGAGCAGTACTTC.

The J gene is TRBJ1-2, the V gene TRBV19; possibly TRBD1 for D (6 bases). V was trimmed by 1 base and J by 6 bases, leaving 21 bases between them. The CDR3 contains 17 residues. The germline V gene encodes CDR1 LNHDA and CDR2 SQIVND (reference sequence). In nucleotides, the CDR3 is TGTGCCAGTAGTATAGCTTCCGCCGGAGGACAGAATCATGGCTACACCTTC. Translated: CASSIASAGGQNHGYTF.

This clone was picked up a small number of times. The chain couples TRBV5-1 to TRBJ2-3, with D possibly TRBD2 on 5 matching bases. Trimming shortened V by 4 bases and J by 2 bases, and 14 bases separated the two germline ends. Per the germline V gene, CDR1 is SGHRS and CDR2 is YFSETQ. The CDR3 covers 15 residues. This chain's CDR3 is CASSEAVRATDTQYF. CDR3 coding DNA: TGCGCCAGCAGCGAGGCGGTGAGGGCCACAGATACGCAGTATTTT.

V is TRBV2 and J is TRBJ1-5; 11 bases are a match to TRBD1. V shed 7 bases, J shed 2 bases, and the junction held 13 bases outside the gene matches. Germline V gene sequence: CDR1 SNHLY, CDR2 FYNNEI. This CDR3 spans 18 amino acids. The CDR3 DNA follows: TGTGCCAGCACCTCCCCGGACAGGGGGCGCTTTGGCAATCAGCCCCAGCATTTT. It specifies CASTSPDRGRFGNQPQHF. Complete variable domain (other parts from reference TRBV2 and TRBJ1-5): EPEVTQTPSHQVTQMGQEVILRCVPISNHLYFYWYRQILGQKVEFLVSFYNNEISEKSEIFDDQFSVERPDGSNFTLKIRSTKLEDSAMYFCASTSPDRGRFGNQPQHFGDGTRLSIL.

This chain joins TRBV11-2 and TRBJ2-4; 9 bases are a match to TRBD1. The CDR3 runs to 15 residues. Germline V CDR1 and CDR2: SGHAT, FQNNGV. J lost 8 bases, V lost 5 bases, and 10 bases had no gene match. The CDR3 here is CASSTSGTGNDIQYF. DNA for the CDR3: TGTGCCAGCAGCACCTCCGGGACAGGGAATGACATTCAGTACTTC.

This chain uses TRBV14 with TRBJ2-3; possibly TRBD2 for D (7 bases). The V end was cut by 4 bases, the J end by 5 bases, with 19 bases between. CDR1 and CDR2 from the germline V gene are SGHDN and FVKESK. The CDR3 length is 16 residues. This chain's CDR3 is CASSPVGGGLRDTQYF. The CDR3 DNA sequence: TGTGCCAGCAGCCCCGTTGGGGGGGGGCTTCGAGATACGCAGTATTTT.

This clone has more than one count but fewer than ten. J is TRBJ1-1 and V is TRBV5-1; the match to TRBD1 covers 10 bases. CDR1 is SGHRS and CDR2 is YFSETQ in the germline V gene. V shed 4 bases and J 4 bases; nucleotides not matched to a gene: 10. This CDR3 is built from 16 residues. The DNA for the CDR3 is TGCGCCAGCAGCCGACAGGGGGCTGTCGATGGCACTGAAGCTTTCTTT. Translated, it gives CASSRQGAVDGTEAFF. The complete variable domain, with remaining parts taken from reference TRBV5-1 and TRBJ1-1, reads KAGVTQTPRYLIKTRGQQVTLSCSPISGHRSVSWYQQTPGQGLQFLFEYFSETQRNKGNFPGRFSGRQFSNSRSEMNVSTLELGDSALYLCASSRQGAVDGTEAFFGQGTRLTVV.

This sequence joins TRBV6-2 or TRBV6-3 and TRBJ1-6; D gene uncertain. V lost 2 bases and J lost 4, with 6 bases in between. Germline CDR1 MNHEY, CDR2 SVGEGT. CDR3 length equals 14 residues. The CDR3 loop is CASSYDGYNSPLHF. The CDR3 nucleotides are TGTGCCAGCAGTTACGACGGGTATAATTCACCCCTCCACTTT.

This sequence joins TRBV7-8 and TRBJ2-1, with 7 bases that match TRBD1. Losses at the gene ends were 0 bases for V and 1 base for J; bases not matched to a gene: 6. This CDR3 comprises 17 residues. Germline CDR1 and CDR2: SGHVS and FQNEAQ. The CDR3 loop is CASSLALGTESYNEQFF. The DNA for the CDR3 is TGTGCCAGCAGCTTAGCGTTGGGGACAGAGTCCTACAATGAGCAGTTCTTC.

This clone was observed once. The V call is TRBV6-5, the J call TRBJ2-3; 11 nucleotides match TRBD2. Germline loops: CDR1 MNHEY, CDR2 SVGAGI. With V trimmed by 7 bases and J by 9 bases, 9 bases remained unmatched. This CDR3 has 14 residues. The CDR3 region has the DNA TGTGCCAGCATCGAACTAGCGGGGGATCCGACGCAGTATTTT. Translating it yields CASIELAGDPTQYF.

V usage is TRBV15 and J usage is TRBJ1-2; D is unclear. Looked up from germline, CDR1 is LNHNV and CDR2 is YYDKDF (reference sequence). Trimming took 2 bases from V and 0 from J, leaving 7 bases between them. This CDR3 region has 14 residues. The CDR3 bases are TGTGCCACCAGCAGAAGGCAGGCTAACTATGGCTACACCTTC. This gives the protein CATSRRQANYGYTF.

The chain carries TRBV5-6 and TRBJ2-1; D possibly corresponds to TRBD2 (5 bases). Looked up from germline, CDR1 is SGHDT and CDR2 is YYEEEE. CDR3 length: 15 amino acids. V dropped 0 bases and J dropped 2 bases, with 9 bases sitting between them. Here the CDR3 DNA reads TGTGCCAGCAGCTTGGCGGGGAGAACCTACAATGAGCAGTTCTTC. Its protein product is CASSLAGRTYNEQFF.

The J gene is TRBJ2-1, the V gene TRBV3-1 (or the pseudogene TRBV3-2); a possible D gene is TRBD2 (5 bases). Germline V gene lookup returns CDR1 LGHDT and CDR2 YNNKEL (reference sequence). Trimming took off 3 bases at V and 7 bases at J, with 22 bases between the two ends. The CDR3 has 17 residues. In DNA form, the CDR3 reads TGTGCCAGCAGCCAGAAAGGAGGTAGTTGGGGTCGGAATGAGCAGTTCTTC. This gives the protein CASSQKGGSWGRNEQFF.

This chain uses TRBV6-5 with TRBJ1-5; 8 bases are shared with TRBD1. Trimming cost V 10 bases and J 6 bases; bases outside gene matches: 14. The CDR3 is 15 residues long. Germline V CDR1 and CDR2: MNHEY, SVGAGI. The CDR3 bases are TGTGCCATTTCAAGAGGGGGACAGGAAGGTCAGCCCCAGCATTTT. Its protein product is CAISRGGQEGQPQHF.

The gene calls are TRBV10-2 and TRBJ2-2, with 11 bases that match TRBD2. With 6 bases clipped from V and 5 bases from J, the junction kept 14 bases outside the gene matches. CDR1 WSHSY and CDR2 SAAADI come from the germline V gene. CDR3 length: 18 amino acids. The CDR3 sequence: CASSPMALAGGRTGELFF. In nucleotides, the CDR3 is TGCGCCAGCAGCCCCATGGCCTTAGCGGGGGGGCGGACCGGGGAGCTGTTTTTT.

The chain uses TRBV19 and TRBJ2-7, with TRBD1 matching 11 bases. The CDR3 is made up of 13 amino acids. Germline CDR1 reads LNHDA; CDR2 reads SQIVND (reference sequence). Unmatched junction bases numbered 3, after V lost 8 bases and J lost 3 bases. The CDR3 sequence is CASSGTGGYEQYF. The CDR3 DNA reads TGTGCCAGTTCCGGGACAGGGGGCTACGAGCAGTACTTC.

V usage is TRBV10-1 and J usage is TRBJ1-1, with 8 bases lining up with TRBD1. Germline V lookup: CDR1 WNHNN, CDR2 SYGVQD (reference sequence). CDR3 size: 13 residues. Trimming at V came to 4 bases and at J to 4 bases, leaving 2 bases not matched to a gene. The CDR3 loop reads CASSGGQVTEAFF. The CDR3 coding sequence is TGCGCCAGCAGTGGGGGACAGGTCACTGAAGCTTTCTTT.

The rearrangement uses TRBV30 and TRBJ2-7, with 9 bases aligning to TRBD1. The germline V gene encodes CDR1 GTSNPN and CDR2 SVGIG (reference sequence). CDR3 length: 13 amino acids. V shed 7 bases, J shed 4 bases, and the junction held 8 bases outside the gene matches. CDR3 DNA sequence: TGTGCCTCTCAAAAGGACAGGGGTTACGAGCAGTACTTC. This encodes CASQKDRGYEQYF.

This sequence joins TRBV5-6 and TRBJ1-6, with no clear D. Trimming cost V 4 bases and J 7 bases, with 24 bases left between them. In germline, CDR1 is SGHDT, CDR2 YYEEEE. This CDR3 contains 18 residues. The DNA for the CDR3 is TGTGCCAGCAGCAAAATCGACGAGAGGGTTACCCGAAATTCACCCCTCCACTTT. Translation: CASSKIDERVTRNSPLHF.

The V gene is TRBV19, the J gene TRBJ1-2; D possibly corresponds to TRBD1 (5 bases). Trimming cost V 3 bases and J 8 bases, with 13 bases left between them. The length of the CDR3 is 13 residues. CDR1 is LNHDA, CDR2 SQIVND, per germline (reference sequence). CDR3 in amino acids: CASSIDSLKGYTF. The CDR3 nucleotides read TGTGCCAGTAGTATCGACAGTCTTAAAGGCTACACCTTC.

This chain joins TRBV6-5 and TRBJ2-7, with a tentative D call TRBD1 (6 bases). There are 13 residues in the CDR3. Germline V gene lookup returns CDR1 MNHEY and CDR2 SVGAGI. V dropped 6 bases and J dropped 3 bases, with 12 bases sitting between them. CDR3 loop: CASSRQEHYEQYF. CDR3 DNA: TGTGCCAGCAGCAGACAGGAACACTACGAGCAGTACTTC.

The chain joins TRBV6-5 to TRBJ1-1, with 9 bases that match TRBD1. The CDR3 is made up of 13 amino acids. J lost 11 bases, V lost 6 bases, and 10 bases had no gene match. The germline V gene encodes CDR1 MNHEY and CDR2 SVGAGI. The CDR3 nucleotides are TGTGCCAGCAGGCCCCCGGGACAGGGTTCGGCTTTCTTT. Its translation is CASRPPGQGSAFF.

The V call is TRBV5-1, the J call TRBJ2-1; 8 positions agree with TRBD1. Per the germline V gene, CDR1 is SGHRS and CDR2 is YFSETQ. V lost 4 bases, J lost 6 bases, and 18 bases stayed unmatched. The CDR3 is made up of 18 amino acids. The CDR3 region has the DNA TGCGCCAGCAGCCGAAGGCCGTCAGGGGGCGGTGAGGGCAATGAGCAGTTCTTC. It is translated as CASSRRPSGGGEGNEQFF.

This clone was seen just once. The chain is built from TRBV12-3 or TRBV12-4 and TRBJ1-5; D is unresolved. The length of the CDR3 is 13 residues. V was pared by 0 bases and J by 6 bases, with 6 bases between. The CDR3 sequence is CASSLARGQPQHF. Written as DNA, the CDR3 is TGTGCCAGCAGTTTAGCGCGGGGTCAGCCCCAGCATTTT.

The chain carries TRBV10-3 and TRBJ1-3; D may be TRBD1 (5 bases). This CDR3 contains 16 residues. V gave up 6 bases and J gave up 0 bases, with 15 bases separating them. The germline gives CDR1 ENHRY, CDR2 SYGVKD. In nucleotides, the CDR3 is TGTGCCATCAGCCCCCAACAGGTCCTCTCTGGAAACACCATATATTTT. It is translated as CAISPQQVLSGNTIYF.